The T cell receptor beta chain under discussion was sequenced for a study of blood T cells in healthy people across ages. A second about 6 to 12 cycle PCR used barcoded and J-beta primers. From the 5' RACE reads, TCRdb called clonotypes with MiXCR, one entry per CDR3 protein. The sample gives around 870,000 distinct CDR3 sequences, around 26% of which show up once; around 16% is in the top ten. This clonotype was detected a few times. As yet, its antigen is unknown. The CDR3 totals 15 residues. Germline lookup yields CDR1 LGHDT and CDR2 YNNKEL (reference sequence). V shed 4 bases and J shed 2 bases, with 14 bases lying between them. Study results and caveats: Long-lived and aged donors differed, with more naive CD4+ cells and higher diversity in the long-lived.

The receptor's source is an elderly woman in good health. The chain joins TRBV3-1 to TRBJ1-2, with D unresolved. Sequenced sample: blood. CDR3 in DNA: TGTGCCAGCAGCCGAGCAGAAGGGAAAAACTATGGCTACACCTTC. It encodes CASSRAEGKNYGYTF.